Listed below are T cell receptor beta chains from one sample, sequenced in a study of regulatory T cells. Only in-frame clones appear in the TCRdb table, and some are missing; sequencing was by immunoSEQ multiplex PCR. The sample has 25,000 to 35,000 clones, just under 95% seen once. The sequencing sample was made of conventional CD4+ T cells sorted from blood. These receptors originate from a person between 18 and 35 years old with CD3G deficiency. The CDR3 runs from the conserved cysteine through the conserved F or W. A D gene is named only where the DNA matches it firmly. Size tells how often a clone was seen (once, few, many) or the class of an expanded clone, and some rows leave it out.

clone_size,d_call,v_call,j_call,cdr3_aa,cdr3_nt
-,TRBD1,TRBV4-1,TRBJ1-2,CASSPRTGLGIYGYTF,TGCGCCAGCAGCCCGCGGACAGGGTTGGGTATCTATGGCTACACCTTC
-,TRBD2,TRBV28,TRBJ2-1,CASSPHGLAGSMNEQFF,TGTGCCAGCAGCCCCCATGGACTAGCGGGAAGCATGAATGAGCAGTTCTTC
-,TRBD2,TRBV28,TRBJ2-1,CASSSSPGTSGYNEQFF,TGTGCCAGCAGTTCATCCCCTGGGACTAGCGGGTACAATGAGCAGTTCTTC
-,TRBD1,TRBV6-6,TRBJ1-2,CASRRTGDYGYTF,TGTGCCAGCAGGAGAACAGGGGACTATGGCTACACCTTC
-,-,TRBV10-3,TRBJ2-3,CAIGSGTDTQYF,TGTGCCATCGGCAGCGGCACAGATACGCAGTATTTT
-,-,TRBV18,TRBJ1-1,CASSPSFGNTEAFF,TGTGCCAGCTCACCAAGTTTCGGGAACACTGAAGCTTTCTTT
-,-,TRBV7-7,TRBJ2-2,CASSFGETGELFF,TGTGCCAGCAGCTTTGGGGAGACCGGGGAGCTGTTTTTT
-,TRBD2,TRBV7-9,TRBJ2-1,CASSARGGPYNEQFF,TGTGCCAGCAGCGCGCGGGGGGGCCCCTACAATGAGCAGTTCTTC
-,TRBD1,TRBV7-9,TRBJ2-3,CASSVTGGVGLTDTQYF,TGTGCCAGCAGCGTGACAGGGGGCGTTGGTCTCACAGATACGCAGTATTTT
-,-,TRBV5-1,TRBJ2-1,CASSLGLRNLDEQFF,TGCGCCAGCAGCTTGGGCCTCAGAAATCTGGATGAGCAGTTCTTC
-,-,TRBV7-3,TRBJ2-2,CASSLSSTGELFF,TGTGCCAGCAGCTTAAGCTCCACCGGGGAGCTGTTTTTT
-,-,TRBV19,TRBJ1-1,CASSFSGDTEAFF,TGTGCCAGTAGTTTTTCAGGGGACACTGAAGCTTTCTTT
-,-,TRBV11-2,TRBJ1-5,CASSRPCIRNQPQHF,TGTGCCAGCAGCCGTCCATGCATCCGCAATCAGCCCCAGCATTTT
once,-,TRBV6-1,TRBJ1-2,CASRDRYYGYTF,TGTGCCAGCCGGGACCGATACTATGGCTACACCTTC
few,-,TRBV9,TRBJ1-2,CASSARDYGYTF,TGTGCCAGCAGCGCCAGGGACTATGGCTACACCTTC
-,-,TRBV4-1,TRBJ2-6,CASSQDPGANVLTF,TGCGCCAGCAGCCAAGACCCTGGGGCCAACGTCCTGACTTTC
-,TRBD2,TRBV19,TRBJ2-1,CASSIDLAGSNEQFF,TGTGCCAGTAGTATAGACCTAGCGGGATCTAATGAGCAGTTCTTC
-,-,TRBV28,TRBJ2-3,CASRSSTDTQYF,TGTGCCAGCCGTTCTAGCACAGATACGCAGTATTTT
-,-,TRBV30,TRBJ1-1,CAWSRGADTEAFF,TGTGCCTGGAGCAGGGGAGCCGACACTGAAGCTTTCTTT
-,-,TRBV5-4,TRBJ2-7,CASSLTGLSYEQYF,TGTGCCAGCAGCTTGACAGGCCTCTCCTACGAGCAGTACTTC
-,-,TRBV7-8,TRBJ1-5,CASSRAPGGPQHF,TGTGCCAGCAGCCGGGCCCCGGGGGGGCCCCAGCATTTT
-,-,TRBV5-1,TRBJ2-7,CASSLVARPQDEQYF,TGCGCCAGCAGCTTGGTAGCGAGGCCTCAGGACGAGCAGTACTTC
-,-,TRBV5-1,TRBJ1-2,CASSLDSLAYGYTF,TGCGCCAGCAGCTTGGACAGCTTAGCCTATGGCTACACCTTC